The next 14 T cell receptor beta chains were all read from a single sample in a study of T cell responses to AZD1222 COVID-19 vaccine. Profiling relied on immunoSEQ multiplex PCR, and the TCRdb table lists in-frame clones only, not all of them. In the table there are 180,000 or so clones, roughly 92% of which are singletons. The sample consisted of peripheral blood, taken 28 days after the second AZD1222 dose. The receptor set was obtained from an adult who received the AZD1222 COVID-19 vaccine.

The rearrangement links TRBV5-6 to TRBJ1-1, with a tentative D call TRBD1 (6 bases). Trimming removed 4 bases at V and 5 bases at J, with 18 bases between. From germline, CDR1 is SGHDT and CDR2 YYEEEE. The CDR3 covers 15 residues. CDR3 amino acids: CASSAIDRRGTEAFF. The CDR3 nucleotides are TGTGCCAGCAGCGCAATAGACAGGAGGGGGACTGAAGCTTTCTTT.

The chain is built from TRBV27 and TRBJ1-5, with 7 bases lining up with TRBD1. The CDR3 is 13 residues long. Looked up from germline, CDR1 is MNHEY and CDR2 is SMNVEV (reference sequence). The J segment lost 5 bases and the V segment lost 8 bases, leaving 6 bases of the junction unmatched. CDR3 sequence reads: CASGYRGDQPQHF. In DNA form, the CDR3 reads TGTGCCAGCGGTTACAGGGGAGATCAGCCCCAGCATTTT.

The chain recombines TRBV27 with TRBJ2-3, with TRBD1 matching over 8 bases. V dropped 6 bases and J dropped 1; count of bases not matched to a gene: 6. CDR1 and CDR2 (germline): MNHEY, SMNVEV (reference sequence). The CDR3 is 15 amino acids. The CDR3 DNA is TGTGCCAGCAGGGCTGTGGACAGGGGCACAGATACGCAGTATTTT. Protein product: CASRAVDRGTDTQYF.

This sequence joins TRBV7-9 and TRBJ2-7; the D is unclear. Germline V gives CDR1 SEHNR, CDR2 FQNEAQ (reference sequence). The germline V and J ends were trimmed by 3 bases and 0 bases, with 6 bases remaining between them. The CDR3 totals 13 residues. CDR3 amino acids: CASSFGFSYEQYF. The CDR3 nucleotides are TGTGCCAGCAGCTTTGGCTTCTCCTACGAGCAGTACTTC.

The chain joins TRBV6-5 to TRBJ2-7, with D perhaps given as TRBD1 or TRBD2 (5 bases each). With 7 bases removed from V and 2 bases from J, the gap between germline ends came to 18 bases. CDR1 MNHEY and CDR2 SVGAGI come from the germline V gene. The CDR3 is 15 amino acids. CDR3 nucleotides: TGTGCCAGCACGATAGGTGTGGGGGAGACCTACGAGCAGTACTTC. Translating it yields CASTIGVGETYEQYF.

DNA for the CDR3: TGTGCCAGCAGCCAAGCGTCGGGGCTAGCGGGGGGGCTATGGCAGTTCTTC. Translation: CASSQASGLAGGLWQFF. The chain is built from TRBV3-1 (or the pseudogene TRBV3-2) and TRBJ2-1; 12 bases fit TRBD2. Germline-derived CDR1 and CDR2 are LGHDT and YNNKEL (reference sequence). The V gene end was trimmed by 1 base and the J gene end by 12 bases; junction bases not matched to a gene: 13. This CDR3 region has 17 residues.

The chain links TRBV27 to TRBJ2-5, with TRBD2 identical over 7 bases. This CDR3 is 15 amino acids long. After removal of 0 bases from V and 4 bases from J, the junction contained 5 bases not matched to a gene. The germline gives CDR1 MNHEY, CDR2 SMNVEV (reference sequence). The CDR3 coding sequence is TGTGCCAGCAGTTTATCGCGCAGGGAGGGAGAGACCCAGTACTTC. Translation gives CASSLSRREGETQYF.

This chain joins TRBV7-2 and TRBJ1-5; weak D call: TRBD1 (6 bases). Germline loops: CDR1 SGHTA, CDR2 FQGNSA. V lost 1 base to trimming and J lost 3 bases, with 13 bases between them. CDR3 size: 16 residues. In DNA form, the CDR3 reads TGTGCCAGCAGCTTAGATGGGGGGGGGCCCAATCAGCCCCAGCATTTT. This codes for CASSLDGGGPNQPQHF.

CDR3 residues: CASSNGGVDGYTF. In nucleotides, the CDR3 is TGTGCCAGCAGCAACGGAGGGGTAGATGGCTACACCTTC. The rearrangement joins TRBV6-6 to TRBJ1-2; perhaps TRBD1 as D (5 bases). The CDR3 covers 13 residues. Trimming took off 6 bases at V and 6 bases at J, with 14 bases between the two ends. The germline CDR1 and CDR2 sequences are MNHNY and SVGAGI (reference sequence).

The genes are TRBV7-6 and TRBJ2-1; D is perhaps TRBD2 (7 bases). Germline V lookup: CDR1 SGHVS, CDR2 FNYEAQ. Trimming shortened V by 5 bases and J by 6 bases, and 20 bases separated the two germline ends. The CDR3 is 16 residues long. The CDR3 DNA is TGTGCCAGCAGCCAAGCGAGGGGGGGCCCTGGCAATGAGCAGTTCTTC. The encoded protein is CASSQARGGPGNEQFF.

This clone was detected only a few times. The CDR3 region is CASSLLGSGQPQHF. The CDR3 DNA is TGCGCCAGCAGCTTGCTGGGGAGTGGGCAGCCCCAGCATTTT. The chain is built from TRBV5-1 and TRBJ1-5, with D uncertain. This CDR3 spans 14 amino acids. CDR1 SGHRS and CDR2 YFSETQ come from the germline V gene. The V and J ends lost 1 base and 7 bases respectively, with 12 bases between them.

The J gene is TRBJ1-1, the V gene TRBV6-1, with no clear D. Germline-derived CDR1 and CDR2 are MNHNS and SASEGT. This CDR3 comprises 13 residues. Trimming took off 6 bases at V and 1 base at J, with 9 bases between the two ends. CDR3 amino acids: CASSRLRNTEAFF. In DNA form, the CDR3 reads TGTGCCAGCAGCCGACTGAGGAACACTGAAGCTTTCTTT.

The J gene is TRBJ1-1, the V gene TRBV3-1 (or the pseudogene TRBV3-2), with unresolved D. The V end was cut by 4 bases, the J end by 5 bases, with 11 bases between. Looked up from germline, CDR1 is LGHDT and CDR2 is YNNKEL (reference sequence). The CDR3 runs to 13 residues. CDR3 residues: CASSRNLGTEAFF. The CDR3 DNA follows: TGTGCCAGCAGCCGAAATCTGGGGACTGAAGCTTTCTTT.

In nucleotides, the CDR3 is TGTGCCAGCAGTATCCTGGGGGCTTTAACGCAGTATTTT. This sequence encodes CASSILGALTQYF. The chain is built from TRBV6-5 and TRBJ2-3; tentative D call: TRBD1 (6 bases). The CDR3 has 13 amino acids. Trimming took 5 bases from V and 9 from J, leaving 15 bases between them. Germline V lookup: CDR1 MNHEY, CDR2 SVGAGI.